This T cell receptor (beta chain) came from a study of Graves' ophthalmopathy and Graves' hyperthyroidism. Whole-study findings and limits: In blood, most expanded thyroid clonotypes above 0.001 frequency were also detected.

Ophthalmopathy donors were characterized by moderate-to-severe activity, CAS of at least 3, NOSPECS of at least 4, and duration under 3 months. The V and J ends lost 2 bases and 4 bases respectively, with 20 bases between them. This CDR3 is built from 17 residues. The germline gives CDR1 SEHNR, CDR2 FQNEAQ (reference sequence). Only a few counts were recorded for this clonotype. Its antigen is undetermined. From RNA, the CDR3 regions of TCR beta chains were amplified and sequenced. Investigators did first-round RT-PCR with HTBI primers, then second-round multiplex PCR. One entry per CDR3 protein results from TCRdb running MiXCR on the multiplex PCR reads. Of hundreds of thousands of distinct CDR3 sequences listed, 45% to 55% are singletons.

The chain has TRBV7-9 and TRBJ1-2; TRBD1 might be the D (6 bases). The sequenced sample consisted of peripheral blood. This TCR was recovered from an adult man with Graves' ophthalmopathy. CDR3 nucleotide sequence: TGTGCCAGCAGCTTATACCCCCCCGGCAGGGGCTCCTATGGCTACACCTTC. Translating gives CASSLYPPGRGSYGYTF.